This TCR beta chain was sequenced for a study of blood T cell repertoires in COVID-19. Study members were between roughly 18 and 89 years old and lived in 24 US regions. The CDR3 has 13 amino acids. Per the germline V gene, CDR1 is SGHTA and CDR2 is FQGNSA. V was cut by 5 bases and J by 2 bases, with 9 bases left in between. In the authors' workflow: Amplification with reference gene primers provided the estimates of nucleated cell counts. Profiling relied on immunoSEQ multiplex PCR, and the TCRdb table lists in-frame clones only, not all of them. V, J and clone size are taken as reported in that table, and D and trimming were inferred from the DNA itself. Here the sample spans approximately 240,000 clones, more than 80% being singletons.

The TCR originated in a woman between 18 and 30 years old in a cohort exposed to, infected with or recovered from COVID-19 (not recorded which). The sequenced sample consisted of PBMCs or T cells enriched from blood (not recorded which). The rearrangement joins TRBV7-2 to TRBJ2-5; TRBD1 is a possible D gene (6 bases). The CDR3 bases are TGTGCCAGCAGCCCGGACAGACAAGAGACCCAGTACTTC. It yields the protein CASSPDRQETQYF.